The sequence of this T cell receptor (beta chain) was determined in a study of blood T cell repertoires in COVID-19. In the study overall: From the United States, Italy and Spain came samples of acute and convalescent COVID-19. PBMCs, B-cell-depleted T cells, or T cells provided the cDNA or gDNA that made up the material.

The length of the CDR3 is 15 residues. V was clipped by 2 bases and J by 2 bases, with 13 bases between them. Germline CDR1 GTSNPN, CDR2 SVGIG (reference sequence). How the authors handled the data: By means of reference gene primer amplification, nucleated cell counts were estimated. Profiled with immunoSEQ multiplex PCR; TCRdb holds only in-frame clones, not every one. That table gives V, J and clone size, and the DNA gave D and trimming. The sample gives some 24,000 clones, under 90% of which show up once; 5% to 8% is in the top ten. The sample was peripheral blood. The TCR comes from a man in his 70s with acute or convalescent COVID-19. This chain uses TRBV30 with TRBJ1-3; D might be TRBD1 (5 bases). CDR3 DNA: TGTGCCTGGAGTCACCGGGGGGGAGCTGGAAACACCATATATTTT. It is translated as CAWSHRGGAGNTIYF.